Listed here are 29 T cell receptor beta chains from one sample, sequenced in a study of T-cell reconstitution after alpha-beta-depleted transplantation in children. Preparing the TCRbeta library involved the use of unique molecular identifiers. TCRdb called the PCR reads again in MiXCR, with one record for every CDR3 protein. The sample holds around 250,000 distinct CDR3 sequences, about 25% seen once. The sequencing here drew on PBMCs, taken before TCRalphabeta/CD19-depleted stem cell transplant. The receptors stem from a girl aged 2 to 9 with Fanconi anemia, due to receive a stem cell transplant.

This clonotype was found a few times. This chain uses TRBV7-2 with TRBJ2-7, with no clear D. The CDR3 sequence is 13 residues long. Germline V lookup: CDR1 SGHTA, CDR2 FQGNSA. V was cut by 5 bases and J by 1 base, with 9 bases left in between. DNA of the CDR3: TGTGCCAGCAGCGCGACTGTTTCCTACGAGCAGTACTTC. It encodes CASSATVSYEQYF. The complete variable domain, with remaining parts taken from reference TRBV7-2 and TRBJ2-7, reads GAGVSQSPSNKVTEKGKDVELRCDPISGHTALYWYRQSLGQGLEFLIYFQGNSAPDKSGLPSDRFSAERTGGSVSTLTIQRTQQEDSAVYLCASSATVSYEQYFGPGTRLTVT.

In this sample, this clonotype turned up many times. This chain joins TRBV2 and TRBJ2-1, with D perhaps matching TRBD2 (7 bases). The CDR3 consists of 11 residues. Trimming shortened V by 9 bases and J by 10 bases, and 13 bases separated the two germline ends. Germline V gives CDR1 SNHLY, CDR2 FYNNEI. The CDR3 DNA is TGTGCCAGAGGGGGGGCAGGGGAGCAGTTCTTC. This gives the protein CARGGAGEQFF.

The V and J genes are TRBV20-1 and TRBJ1-2; TRBD1 aligns across 7 bases. CDR1 and CDR2 from the germline V gene are DFQATT and SNEGSKA (reference sequence). V gave up 5 bases and J gave up 6 bases; unmatched junction bases: 18. The CDR3 sequence is 16 residues long. The CDR3 loop reads CSASLPGQLRSNGYTF. CDR3 bases: TGCAGTGCTTCCCTTCCGGGACAGCTCCGTTCTAATGGCTACACCTTC.

Only a few counts were recorded for this clonotype. The DNA of the CDR3 is TGTGCCAGCTCACCACCGACCATGGCGGGCACGGACTACGAGCAGTACTTC. Translation gives CASSPPTMAGTDYEQYF. The chain is built from TRBV18 and TRBJ2-7; D perhaps matches TRBD2 (5 bases). Trimming cost V 0 bases and J 3 bases, with 18 bases left between them. Germline CDR1 and CDR2: KGHSH and LQKENI. This CDR3 has 17 residues.

This clonotype was found a few times. The V call is TRBV25-1, the J call TRBJ2-3; tentatively, D is TRBD2 (6 bases). Per germline, CDR1 MGHDK and CDR2 SYGVNS. This CDR3 comprises 20 residues. Trimming stripped 6 bases from V and 4 bases from J, with 32 bases between. The DNA for the CDR3 is TGTGCCAGCAGCTCGAACGGGGGAGCTGAACGTCTGGCGGTCGCAGATACGCAGTATTTT. Translating it yields CASSSNGGAERLAVADTQYF.

This clonotype was counted a few times. The J gene is TRBJ2-2, the V gene TRBV6-4; D remains ambiguous. The CDR3 extends over 12 amino acids. Trimming left V 4 bases short and J 5 bases short, with 5 bases between. From germline, CDR1 is MRHNA and CDR2 SNTAGT. The CDR3 DNA reads TGTGCCAGCAGTGCCGGAACCGGGGAGCTGTTTTTT. Protein product: CASSAGTGELFF.

In its sample, this clonotype was seen many times. The gene calls are TRBV20-1 and TRBJ2-7; 9 bases fit TRBD2. Germline values: CDR1 DFQATT, CDR2 SNEGSKA (reference sequence). There are 14 residues in the CDR3. J was trimmed by 2 bases and V by 6 bases; bases with no gene match: 8. As DNA, the CDR3 is TGCAGTGCCACGGGGCTAGCGGGGACCTACGAGCAGTACTTC. Translating gives CSATGLAGTYEQYF.

V gene TRBV5-1 combines with J gene TRBJ2-5; perhaps TRBD2 as D (5 bases). Germline V lookup: CDR1 SGHRS, CDR2 YFSETQ. CDR3 size: 15 residues. With 0 bases removed from V and 1 base from J, the gap between germline ends came to 10 bases. The CDR3 coding sequence is TGCGCCAGCAGCTTGGCTGACTACCCCCAAGAGACCCAGTACTTC. Protein product: CASSLADYPQETQYF.

This clonotype was found many times. Here the CDR3 reads CASSLDRSAYEQYF. The CDR3 DNA follows: TGTGCCAGCAGTTTAGACAGATCAGCCTACGAGCAGTACTTC. This rearrangement joins TRBV27 to TRBJ2-7; weak D call: TRBD1 (5 bases). The CDR3 contains 14 residues. Germline loops: CDR1 MNHEY, CDR2 SMNVEV (reference sequence). Trimming took 2 bases from V and 2 from J, leaving 10 bases between them.

This clonotype was observed many times. The chain links TRBV28 to TRBJ2-5, with 7 nucleotides matching TRBD1. J gave up 3 bases and V 4 bases, and 17 bases lay outside the gene matches. The CDR3 runs to 18 residues. Germline loops: CDR1 MDHEN, CDR2 SYDVKM. CDR3 sequence (DNA): TGTGCCAGCAGTTCCCGACAGGGCGTGGCGCCTTGGGAAGAGACCCAGTACTTC. Amino acid sequence: CASSSRQGVAPWEETQYF.

The gene calls are TRBV27 and TRBJ2-3, with D unclear. V lost 6 bases to trimming and J lost 1 base, with 29 bases between them. Germline lookup yields CDR1 MNHEY and CDR2 SMNVEV (reference sequence). The CDR3 length is 20 residues. The CDR3 nucleotides read TGTGCCAGCAGCAGCGTCGAGAATAGTCTGGAGAGGCATGGCACAGATACGCAGTATTTT. Its protein is CASSSVENSLERHGTDTQYF.

This clonotype was seen at least ten times. The CDR3 nucleotides read TGCAGTGCTAGTTACCTAAACATTCAGTACTTC. The encoded protein is CSASYLNIQYF. The genes are TRBV20-1 and TRBJ2-4; D is unclear. Germline loops: CDR1 DFQATT, CDR2 SNEGSKA (reference sequence). Deletions cut 3 bases from V and 6 bases from J, with 6 bases between. This CDR3 is built from 11 residues.

This clonotype showed up many times. This chain joins TRBV12-3 or TRBV12-4 and TRBJ2-1, with 8 bases fitting TRBD2. This CDR3 spans 15 amino acids. The junction had 4 bases not matched to a gene; V was cut back by 6 bases and J by 0 bases. The CDR3, as DNA: TGTGCCAGCAGCTGGGGGACTAGCTCCTACAATGAGCAGTTCTTC. This codes for CASSWGTSSYNEQFF.

This clonotype was counted many times. J is TRBJ2-1 and V is TRBV12-3 or TRBV12-4; TRBD2 agrees at 13 bases. Unmatched junction bases numbered 4, after V lost 4 bases and J lost 7 bases. This CDR3 region has 15 residues. The CDR3 spells CASSYTSGGGNEQFF. As DNA, the CDR3 is TGTGCCAGCAGTTATACTAGCGGGGGGGGAAATGAGCAGTTCTTC.

This clonotype was seen once. V usage is TRBV5-1 and J usage is TRBJ2-2; 7 nucleotides line up with TRBD1. CDR1 SGHRS and CDR2 YFSETQ come from the germline V gene. The V gene end was trimmed by 0 bases and the J gene end by 5 bases; junction bases not matched to a gene: 4. This CDR3 is built from 15 residues. Here the CDR3 reads CASSLGPTGTGELFF. The CDR3 nucleotides are TGCGCCAGCAGCTTGGGACCGACAGGGACCGGGGAGCTGTTTTTT.

A remark on this clonotype: This could be a read error, since a much larger clone is one nucleotide away. The chain carries TRBV7-3 and TRBJ2-7; 9 nucleotides align to TRBD1. Germline V gene data show CDR1 as SGHTA and CDR2 as FQGTGA. With 7 bases clipped from V and 1 base from J, the junction kept 17 bases outside the gene matches. CDR3 length: 18 residues. CDR3 protein: CASILSRDRALPSYEQYF. The DNA for the CDR3 is TGTGCCAGCATCTTGTCCCGGGACAGGGCGCTCCCTTCCTACGAGCAGTACTTC.

This clonotype was seen many times. V usage is TRBV21-1 and J usage is TRBJ2-3; no check of the table's D call, TRBD2, against the DNA was made. TRBV21-1 is noted as a pseudogene. The CDR3 spans 13 residues. This CDR3 reads CASRPGTTDTQYF. The CDR3 bases are TGTGCCAGCAGGCCCGGGACTACAGATACGCAGTATTTT.

This clonotype has only one observation. J is TRBJ2-1 and V is TRBV29-1, with TRBD2 as a possible D gene (6 bases). Germline CDR1 is SQVTM and CDR2 is ANQGSEA. The CDR3 spans 12 residues. V was pared by 2 bases and J by 7 bases, with 9 bases between. The CDR3 DNA reads TGCAGCGTTGAACCAGGGAGGAATGAGCAGTTCTTC. Amino acids: CSVEPGRNEQFF.

This clonotype was recorded once. J is TRBJ2-2 and V is TRBV15; unclear D gene. The CDR3 length is 12 residues. V gave up 8 bases and J gave up 1 base, with 5 bases separating them. Germline CDR1 reads LNHNV; CDR2 reads YYDKDF (reference sequence). CDR3 in amino acids: CATLRNTGELFF. CDR3 DNA sequence: TGTGCCACCCTACGGAACACCGGGGAGCTGTTTTTT.

This clonotype was detected a few times. The V call is TRBV28, the J call TRBJ2-1; 8 positions agree with TRBD1. The CDR3 extends over 17 amino acids. The germline V gene encodes CDR1 MDHEN and CDR2 SYDVKM. Trimming cost V 4 bases and J 4 bases; bases outside gene matches: 12. The CDR3 DNA is TGTGCCAGCAGTTCGACAGGGGCTGTATCAACTTACAATGAGCAGTTCTTC. It is translated as CASSSTGAVSTYNEQFF.

The chain links TRBV19 to TRBJ1-2; D unresolved. Germline CDR1 reads LNHDA; CDR2 reads SQIVND (reference sequence). This CDR3 region has 14 residues. The V and J ends lost 5 bases and 0 bases respectively, with 10 bases between them. CDR3 amino acids: CASSLGSANYGYTF. CDR3 nucleotide sequence: TGTGCCAGTAGTCTCGGGTCCGCTAACTATGGCTACACCTTC.

This clonotype came up many times. The rearrangement joins TRBV20-1 to TRBJ2-7; a possible D gene is TRBD1 (6 bases). Germline CDR1 and CDR2: DFQATT and SNEGSKA (reference sequence). The V gene lost 0 bases and the J gene lost 2 bases, with 17 bases spanning the gap. The length of the CDR3 is 16 residues. The CDR3 here is CSARDLQGKSAYEQYF. The CDR3 DNA is TGCAGTGCTAGAGATTTACAGGGTAAATCCGCCTACGAGCAGTACTTC.

This clonotype was seen ten or more times. The chain employs TRBV29-1 and TRBJ2-7, with D perhaps given as TRBD1 or TRBD2 (6 bases each). CDR3 length equals 14 residues. Trimming shortened V by 7 bases and J by 3 bases, and 19 bases separated the two germline ends. The germline V gene encodes CDR1 SQVTM and CDR2 ANQGSEA. CDR3: CSAGGAGDIYEQYF. CDR3 sequence (DNA): TGCAGCGCCGGCGGGGCAGGGGACATCTACGAGCAGTACTTC.

This chain links TRBV6-1 with TRBJ2-2; unclear D gene. Germline CDR1 is MNHNS and CDR2 is SASEGT. V was clipped by 7 bases and J by 1 base, with 19 bases between them. CDR3 length: 17 residues. CDR3 sequence (DNA): TGTGCCAGCAAAAATAATGGCGGTAAATTGAACACCGGGGAGCTGTTTTTT. It codes for CASKNNGGKLNTGELFF.

This clonotype was seen a few times. This chain joins TRBV20-1 and TRBJ2-1; the D gene is possibly TRBD2 (6 bases). This CDR3 has 14 residues. Trimming left V 6 bases short and J 5 bases short, with 17 bases between. CDR1 and CDR2 (germline): DFQATT, SNEGSKA (reference sequence). The CDR3 spells CSAIRDLGDNEQFF. The CDR3 nucleotides are TGCAGTGCCATCCGGGACTTAGGGGACAATGAGCAGTTCTTC.

CDR3 DNA: TGTGCCAGCAGTCGCCAGGGGCCGGGGGAAGCTTTCTTT. Its translation is CASSRQGPGEAFF. The chain employs TRBV6-5 and TRBJ1-1; D may be TRBD1 (6 bases). This CDR3 has 13 amino acids. Germline assignment: CDR1 MNHEY and CDR2 SVGAGI. Trimming shortened V by 5 bases and J by 8 bases, and 15 bases separated the two germline ends.

Ten or more counts support this clonotype. The V and J genes are TRBV29-1 and TRBJ2-2; 10 bases match TRBD1. J lost 5 bases, V lost 6 bases, and 6 bases had no gene match. CDR1 is SQVTM and CDR2 is ANQGSEA in the germline V gene. The CDR3 contains 14 residues. The CDR3 here is CSVAGTGVTGELFF. The CDR3 region has the DNA TGCAGCGTGGCCGGGACAGGGGTTACCGGGGAGCTGTTTTTT.

This clonotype was observed a few times. The V call is TRBV28, the J call TRBJ1-1; 7 bases agree with TRBD1. J gave up 1 base and V 3 bases, and 2 bases lay outside the gene matches. This CDR3 has 14 amino acids. CDR1 MDHEN and CDR2 SYDVKM come from the germline V gene. CDR3 residues: CASSFGQENTEAFF. Here the CDR3 DNA reads TGTGCCAGCAGTTTTGGACAGGAGAACACTGAAGCTTTCTTT.

In its sample, this clonotype was seen many times. The chain uses TRBV29-1 and TRBJ2-5; TRBD2 aligns across 10 bases. Germline V gene lookup returns CDR1 SQVTM and CDR2 ANQGSEA. CDR3 length: 15 amino acids. CDR3 nucleotide sequence: TGCAGTTCGACCTCCCCTAGCGGGAGCCAAGAGACCCAGTACTTC. Translated, it gives CSSTSPSGSQETQYF.